This T cell receptor (beta chain) came from a study of blood T cell repertoires in COVID-19 (dated by TCRdb to the early 2020s). For the wider study: Collaborator samples came from the United States, Italy and Spain and covered acute and convalescent phases of COVID-19. Samples were obtained from the ongoing ImmuneRACE study (first 160 participants) and from approximately 1,200 subjects provided by 6 global collaborators. The repertoires were released in a freely available public database meant as a resource for research on the immune response to SARS-CoV-2. Deeply sampled blood TCRbeta repertoires from subjects exposed to, actively infected with, or recovered from COVID-19 were included in the dataset. The material from the prospective study consisted of cDNA or gDNA derived from T cells, B-cell-depleted T cells, or PBMCs. Nearly every sample came with metadata listing a de-identified subject ID, COVID-19 status, age in years and sex. Where HLA class I and class II types were available, the types were taken from metadata supplied by the sample provider, not from assay-based typing. What the research found in general, with its limitations: The amount of clinical and demographic metadata varied by source and participant and was provided uncurated.

Notes on this clone: The clone's antigen remains unknown. No clone much larger than this one lies a single base away; base qualities are absent.

CDR1 and CDR2, looked up from the germline V gene (reference sequence), are LGHDT and YNNKEL. Compared with germline, V lacks 2 bases and J lacks 4 bases; bases without a gene match: 6. The CDR3 holds 16 amino acids from the cysteine to the phenylalanine. Just the 48-base CDR3 DNA is kept, in frame starting at base 1. The immunoSEQ Assay, a bias-controlled multiplex PCR, was used to amplify TCRbeta CDR3 regions from genomic DNA. Under the source paper's analysis protocol: Within the assay, amplification of reference gene primers was used to estimate how many nucleated cells each sample contained. To quantify the absolute abundance of each unique TCRbeta CDR3 rearrangement, sequence reads were collapsed and filtered. For each sample, productive Simpson clonality was calculated as the square root of Simpson's diversity index over productive rearrangements. TCRdb limited this immuneACCESS table to in-frame rearrangements with V and J called. A share of clones is missing; checked studies link under half to unresolved V genes, and the rest is unexplained. D and trimming come from the DNA, and the V and J calls and clone size come from that table. For this sample the table gives 300,000 to 400,000 clones, of which 70% to 90% were detected only once. The biggest ten clones account for roughly 4.2% of the sample.

In the prospective study, participants were roughly 18 to 95 years old, resided in about two dozen geographic areas of the United States, and were enrolled through a virtual design. To assign participants to cohorts, the prospective study relied on clinical history that participants themselves reported in a screening survey and a study questionnaire. Mobile phlebotomists in the prospective study collected whole blood, serum and a nasopharyngeal or oropharyngeal swab from every participant. Prospective study participants could optionally give additional blood draws and questionnaires over an approximately 2-month period. Before DNA extraction, blood samples from the prospective study were shipped at room temperature or frozen.

This TCR came from a woman between 35 and 50 years old with acute COVID-19. In this chain, TRBV3-1 (or the pseudogene TRBV3-2) is recombined with TRBJ2-2, and 8 junction bases match TRBD1. The sequencing input was PBMCs or T cells enriched from blood (not recorded which). The CDR3 amino acid sequence is: CASSQRTGSGTGELFF. The DNA sequence is given as TGTGCCAGCAGCCAAAGGACAGGGTCAGGCACCGGGGAGCTGTTTTTT.